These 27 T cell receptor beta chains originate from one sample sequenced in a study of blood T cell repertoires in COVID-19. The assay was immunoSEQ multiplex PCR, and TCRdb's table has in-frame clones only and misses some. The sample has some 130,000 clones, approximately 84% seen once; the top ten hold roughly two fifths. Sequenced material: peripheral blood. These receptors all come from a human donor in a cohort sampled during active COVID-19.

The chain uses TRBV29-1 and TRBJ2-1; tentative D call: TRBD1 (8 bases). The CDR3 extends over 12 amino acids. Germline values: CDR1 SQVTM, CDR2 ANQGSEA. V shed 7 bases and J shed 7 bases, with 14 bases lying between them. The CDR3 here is CSANRGGNEQFF. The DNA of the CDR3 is TGCAGCGCAAACAGGGGGGGAAATGAGCAGTTCTTC.

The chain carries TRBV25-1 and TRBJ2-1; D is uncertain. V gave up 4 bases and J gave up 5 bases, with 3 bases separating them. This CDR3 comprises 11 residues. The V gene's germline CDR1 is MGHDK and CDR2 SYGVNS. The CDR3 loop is CASSGDNEQFF. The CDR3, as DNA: TGTGCCAGCAGTGGCGACAATGAGCAGTTCTTC.

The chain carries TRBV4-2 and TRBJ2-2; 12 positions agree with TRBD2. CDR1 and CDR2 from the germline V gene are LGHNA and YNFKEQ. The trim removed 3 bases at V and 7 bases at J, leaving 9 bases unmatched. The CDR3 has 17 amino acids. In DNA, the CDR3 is TGTGCCAGCAGCCATCTAGGACTAGCGGGGTCGATCGGGGAGCTGTTTTTT. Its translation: CASSHLGLAGSIGELFF.

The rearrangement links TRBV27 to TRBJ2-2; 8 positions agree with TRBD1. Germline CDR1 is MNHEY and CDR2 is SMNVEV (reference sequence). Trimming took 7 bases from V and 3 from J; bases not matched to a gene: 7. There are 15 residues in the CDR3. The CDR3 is CASTLQGVDTGELFF. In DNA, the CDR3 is TGTGCCAGCACCCTACAGGGGGTAGACACCGGGGAGCTGTTTTTT.

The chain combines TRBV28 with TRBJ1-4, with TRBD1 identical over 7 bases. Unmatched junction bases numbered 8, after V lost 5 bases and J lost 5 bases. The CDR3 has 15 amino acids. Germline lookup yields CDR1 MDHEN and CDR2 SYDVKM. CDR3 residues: CASSDLTGQNEKLFF. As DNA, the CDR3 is TGTGCCAGCAGTGACTTGACAGGGCAAAATGAAAAACTGTTTTTT.

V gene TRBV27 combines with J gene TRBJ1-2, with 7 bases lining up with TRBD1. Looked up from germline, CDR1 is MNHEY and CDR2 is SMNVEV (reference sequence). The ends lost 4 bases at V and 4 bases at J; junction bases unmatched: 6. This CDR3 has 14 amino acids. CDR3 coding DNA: TGTGCCAGCAGTTCGCAGGGGGGCGGCTATGGCTACACCTTC. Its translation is CASSSQGGGYGYTF.

The DNA for the CDR3 is TGTGCCAGCAGCCTCGGGACTAGCGCACACAATGAGCAGTTCTTC. Its translation: CASSLGTSAHNEQFF. This sequence joins TRBV7-2 and TRBJ2-1, with 10 bases lining up with TRBD2. The CDR3 covers 15 residues. Germline CDR1 and CDR2: SGHTA and FQGNSA. V dropped 5 bases and J dropped 5; count of bases not matched to a gene: 6.

The CDR3 loop is CASSQERLAGGPGNEQFF. The CDR3 bases are TGTGCCAGCAGCCAAGAAAGACTAGCGGGGGGGCCGGGCAATGAGCAGTTCTTC. This chain connects TRBV3-1 (or the pseudogene TRBV3-2) to TRBJ2-1; 14 bases line up with TRBD2. CDR1 LGHDT and CDR2 YNNKEL come from the germline V gene (reference sequence). This CDR3 region has 18 residues. V lost 0 bases to trimming and J lost 6 bases; unmatched junction nucleotides: 7.

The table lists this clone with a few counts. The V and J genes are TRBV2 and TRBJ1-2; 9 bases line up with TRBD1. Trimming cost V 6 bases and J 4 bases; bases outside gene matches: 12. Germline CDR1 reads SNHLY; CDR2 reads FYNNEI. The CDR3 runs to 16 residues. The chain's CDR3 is CASSMDRGVKIYGYTF. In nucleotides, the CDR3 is TGTGCCAGCAGCATGGACAGGGGAGTCAAAATCTATGGCTACACCTTC.

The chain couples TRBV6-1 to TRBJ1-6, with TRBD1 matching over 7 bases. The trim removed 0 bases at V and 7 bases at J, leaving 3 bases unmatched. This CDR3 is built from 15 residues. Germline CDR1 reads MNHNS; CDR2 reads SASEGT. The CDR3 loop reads CASSEADRENSPLHF. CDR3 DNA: TGTGCCAGCAGTGAAGCCGACAGGGAGAATTCACCCCTCCACTTT.

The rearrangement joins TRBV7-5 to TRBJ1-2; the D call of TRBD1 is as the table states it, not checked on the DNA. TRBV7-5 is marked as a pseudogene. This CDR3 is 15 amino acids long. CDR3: CARSLDPRTNYGYTF. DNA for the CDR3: TGTGCCAGAAGCTTAGACCCCAGGACTAACTATGGCTACACCTTC.

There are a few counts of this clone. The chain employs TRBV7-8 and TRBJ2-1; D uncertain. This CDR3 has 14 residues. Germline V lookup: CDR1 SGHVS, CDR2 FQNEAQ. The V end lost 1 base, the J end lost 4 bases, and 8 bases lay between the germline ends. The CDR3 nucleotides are TGTGCCAGCAGCTTAGTAGGCGGTTACAATGAGCAGTTCTTC. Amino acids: CASSLVGGYNEQFF.

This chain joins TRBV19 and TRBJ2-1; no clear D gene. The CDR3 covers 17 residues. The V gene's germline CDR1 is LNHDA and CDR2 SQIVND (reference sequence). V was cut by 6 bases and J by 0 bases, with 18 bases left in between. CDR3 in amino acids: CASREIDGASSYNEQFF. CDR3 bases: TGTGCCAGTAGGGAGATTGATGGCGCCAGCTCCTACAATGAGCAGTTCTTC.

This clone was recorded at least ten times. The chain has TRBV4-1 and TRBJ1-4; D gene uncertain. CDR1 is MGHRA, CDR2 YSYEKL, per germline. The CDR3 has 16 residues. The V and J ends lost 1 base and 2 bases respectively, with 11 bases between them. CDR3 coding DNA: TGCGCCAGCAGCCAAGGGAGCAGGACTACTAATGAAAAACTGTTTTTT. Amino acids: CASSQGSRTTNEKLFF.

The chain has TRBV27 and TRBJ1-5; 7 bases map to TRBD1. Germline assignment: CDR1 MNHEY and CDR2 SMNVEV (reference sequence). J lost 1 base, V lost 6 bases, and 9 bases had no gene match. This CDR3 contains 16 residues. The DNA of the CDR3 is TGTGCCAGCAGCCAGAAGCCAGGGGGGAGCAATCAGCCCCAGCATTTT. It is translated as CASSQKPGGSNQPQHF.

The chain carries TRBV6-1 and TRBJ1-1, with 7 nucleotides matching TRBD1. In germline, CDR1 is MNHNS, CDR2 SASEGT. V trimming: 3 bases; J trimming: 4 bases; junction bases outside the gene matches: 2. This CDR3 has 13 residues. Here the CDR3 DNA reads TGTGCCAGCAGTGAGGACAGGTCCACTGAAGCTTTCTTT. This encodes CASSEDRSTEAFF.

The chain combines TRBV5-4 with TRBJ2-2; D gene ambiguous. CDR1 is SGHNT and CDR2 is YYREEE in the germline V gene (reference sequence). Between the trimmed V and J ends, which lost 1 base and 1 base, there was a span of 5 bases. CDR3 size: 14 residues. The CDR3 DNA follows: TGTGCCAGCAGCTTGTCGCGGAACACCGGGGAGCTGTTTTTT. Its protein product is CASSLSRNTGELFF.

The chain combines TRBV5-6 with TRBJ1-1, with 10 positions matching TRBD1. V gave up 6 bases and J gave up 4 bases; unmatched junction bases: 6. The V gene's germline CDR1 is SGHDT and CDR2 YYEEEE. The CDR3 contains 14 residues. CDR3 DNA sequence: TGTGCCAGCACCTGGGGACAGGGGCTCACTGAAGCTTTCTTT. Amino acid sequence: CASTWGQGLTEAFF.

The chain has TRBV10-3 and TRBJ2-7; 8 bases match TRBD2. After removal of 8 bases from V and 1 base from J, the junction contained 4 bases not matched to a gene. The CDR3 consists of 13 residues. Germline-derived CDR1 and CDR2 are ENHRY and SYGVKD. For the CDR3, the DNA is TGTGCCATCTCTCGGGGGGGATCCTACGAGCAGTACTTC. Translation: CAISRGGSYEQYF.

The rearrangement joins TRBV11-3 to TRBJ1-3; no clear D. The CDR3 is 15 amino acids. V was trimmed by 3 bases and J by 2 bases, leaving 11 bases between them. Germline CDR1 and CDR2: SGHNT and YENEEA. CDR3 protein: CASSFRHLAGNTIYF. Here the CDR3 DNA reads TGTGCCAGCAGCTTTAGACACCTTGCTGGAAACACCATATATTTT.

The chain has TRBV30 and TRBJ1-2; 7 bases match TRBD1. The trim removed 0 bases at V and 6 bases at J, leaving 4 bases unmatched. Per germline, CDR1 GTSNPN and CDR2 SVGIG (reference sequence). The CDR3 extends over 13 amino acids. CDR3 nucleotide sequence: TGTGCCTGGAGTGTAGGGGGCGATAATGGCTACACCTTC. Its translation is CAWSVGGDNGYTF.

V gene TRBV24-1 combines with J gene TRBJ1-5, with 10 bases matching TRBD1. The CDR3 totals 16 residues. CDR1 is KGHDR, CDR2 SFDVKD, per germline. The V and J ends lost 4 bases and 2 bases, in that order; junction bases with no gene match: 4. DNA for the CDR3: TGTGCCACCAGTGAATCCGGGACAGGGGGCAATCAGCCCCAGCATTTT. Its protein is CATSESGTGGNQPQHF.

In nucleotides, the CDR3 is TGTGCCAGCAGCTCCGGGACAGGGGTGCATCAGCCCCAGCATTTT. Translated: CASSSGTGVHQPQHF. This chain links TRBV6-5 with TRBJ1-5; 10 nucleotides line up with TRBD1. The trim removed 6 bases at V and 5 bases at J, leaving 7 bases unmatched. This CDR3 spans 15 amino acids. Germline V gives CDR1 MNHEY, CDR2 SVGAGI.

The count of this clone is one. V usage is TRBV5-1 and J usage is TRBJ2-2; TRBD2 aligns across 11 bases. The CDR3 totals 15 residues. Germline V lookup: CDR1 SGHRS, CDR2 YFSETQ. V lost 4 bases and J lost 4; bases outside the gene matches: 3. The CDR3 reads CASSTTSGSTGELFF. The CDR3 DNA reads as TGCGCCAGCAGCACTACTAGCGGGAGCACCGGGGAGCTGTTTTTT.

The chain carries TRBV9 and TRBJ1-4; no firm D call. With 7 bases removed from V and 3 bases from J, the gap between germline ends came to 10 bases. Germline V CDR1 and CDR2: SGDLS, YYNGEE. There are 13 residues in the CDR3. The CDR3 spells CASSRGANEKLFF. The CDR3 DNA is TGTGCCAGCTCGCGGGGTGCTAATGAAAAACTGTTTTTT. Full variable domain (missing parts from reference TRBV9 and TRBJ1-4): DSGVTQTPKHLITATGQRVTLRCSPRSGDLSVYWYQQSLDQGLQFLIQYYNGEERAKGNILERFSAQQFPDLHSELNLSSLELGDSALYFCASSRGANEKLFFGSGTQLSVL.

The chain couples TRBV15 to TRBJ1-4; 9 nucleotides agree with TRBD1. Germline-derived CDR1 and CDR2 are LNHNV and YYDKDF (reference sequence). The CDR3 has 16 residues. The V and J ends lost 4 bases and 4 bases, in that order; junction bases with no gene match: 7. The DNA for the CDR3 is TGTGCCACCAGCAAGGGACAGGGATTAGGTAATGAAAAACTGTTTTTT. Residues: CATSKGQGLGNEKLFF.

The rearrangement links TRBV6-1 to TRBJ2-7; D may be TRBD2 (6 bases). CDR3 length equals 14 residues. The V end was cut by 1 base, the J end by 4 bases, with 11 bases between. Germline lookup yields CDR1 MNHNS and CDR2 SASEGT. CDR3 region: CASSEVGGDYEQYV. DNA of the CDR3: TGTGCCAGCAGTGAAGTTGGAGGGGATTACGAGCAGTACGTC.